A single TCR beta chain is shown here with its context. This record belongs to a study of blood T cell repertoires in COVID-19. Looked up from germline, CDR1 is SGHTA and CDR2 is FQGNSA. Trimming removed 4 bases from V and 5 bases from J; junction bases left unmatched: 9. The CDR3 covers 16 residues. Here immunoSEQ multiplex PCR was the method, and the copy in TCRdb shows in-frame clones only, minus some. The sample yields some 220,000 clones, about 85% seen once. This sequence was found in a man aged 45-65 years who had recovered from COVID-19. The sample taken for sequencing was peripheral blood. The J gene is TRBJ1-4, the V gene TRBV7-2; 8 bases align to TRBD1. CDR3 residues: CASSSQGARGNEKLFF. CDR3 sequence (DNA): TGTGCCAGCAGCTCCCAGGGGGCCAGGGGCAATGAAAAACTGTTTTTT.